The rows below give T cell receptor beta chains drawn from one sample of a study of Ad26.COV2.S vaccination and SARS-CoV-2 variants. Clones were sequenced by immunoSEQ multiplex PCR, and TCRdb holds only the in-frame ones, with some missing. The table shows about 390,000 clones, with 92% occurring only once. Sequences were derived from peripheral blood, sampled in a trial of Ad26.COV2.S vaccine versus placebo. Receptors were obtained from a person aged 18 to 59 who received the Ad26.COV2.S COVID-19 vaccine or a placebo. The CDR3 runs from the conserved cysteine through the conserved F or W. Fields, in order: CDR3 protein, CDR3 DNA, D gene, clone size, J gene, V gene. A D gene is named only where the DNA matches it firmly. Size is stated for part of the rows, as once, few or many counts, or as a class when the clone is expanded.

CASSLGYGGSNTEAFF TGTGCCAGCAGCTTAGGTTATGGAGGATCGAACACTGAAGCTTTCTTT - - TRBJ1-1 TRBV7-9
CASSPGNSGNTIYF TGTGCCAGCTCGCCAGGGAACTCTGGAAACACCATATATTTT - - TRBJ1-3 TRBV25-1
CASSPGTDFTYTYEQYF TGTGCCAGCAGTCCCGGGACGGACTTTACGTACACCTACGAGCAGTACTTC - - TRBJ2-7 TRBV27
CASSQATPYEQYF TGCGCCAGCAGCCAAGCAACCCCCTACGAGCAGTACTTC - - TRBJ2-7 TRBV4-3
CASSLGGREPQHF TGTGCCAGCAGTTTGGGCGGACGGGAGCCCCAGCATTTT - - TRBJ1-5 TRBV12-3/TRBV12-4
CASSLAGGTGELFF TGTGCCAGCAGCTTAGCGGGGGGCACCGGGGAGCTGTTTTTT - - TRBJ2-2 TRBV7-9
CSVDGLWTRGTDTQYF TGCAGCGTTGATGGCCTCTGGACTCGGGGGACAGATACGCAGTATTTT - - TRBJ2-3 TRBV29-1
CASRRPAASYNEQFF TGTGCCAGCCGGCGGCCAGCGGCGTCGTACAATGAGCAGTTCTTC - - TRBJ2-1 TRBV2
CASSVSRNPNTGELFF TGTGCCAGCAGCGTAAGCAGAAACCCGAACACCGGGGAGCTGTTTTTT - once TRBJ2-2 TRBV9
CASSDPTSGGISGEQYF TGTGCCAGCAGTGATCCAACTAGCGGGGGGATCTCGGGCGAGCAGTACTTC TRBD2 - TRBJ2-7 TRBV2
CASSSAGLGEQFF TGTGCCAGCAGCTCAGCCGGGCTGGGGGAGCAGTTCTTC - - TRBJ2-1 TRBV7-9
CASSYVYGGRNEQFF TGTGCCAGCAGTTACGTGTATGGGGGTAGGAATGAGCAGTTCTTC - - TRBJ2-1 TRBV6-2/TRBV6-3
CASSDGTGGVRSSYEQYF TGCGCCAGCAGTGACGGGACAGGGGGCGTGAGAAGCTCCTACGAGCAGTACTTC TRBD1 - TRBJ2-7 TRBV10-1
CASSPRLATTDTQYF TGTGCCAGCAGCCCCAGGTTAGCGACCACAGATACGCAGTATTTT - - TRBJ2-3 TRBV7-2
CASSPDEKLFF TGTGCCAGCTCACCGGATGAAAAACTGTTTTTT - - TRBJ1-4 TRBV18
CASSDGRGGRYNEQFF TGTGCCAGCAGTGACGGGCGGGGGGGCCGTTACAATGAGCAGTTCTTC TRBD2 - TRBJ2-1 TRBV6-4
CASSQGDRGNEQYF TGTGCCAGCAGCCAAGGGGACAGGGGGAATGAGCAGTACTTC TRBD1 - TRBJ2-7 TRBV3-1/TRBV3-2
CASSLAPRDRLTYNEQFF TGTGCCAGCAGCTTAGCGCCGCGGGACAGGTTAACCTACAATGAGCAGTTCTTC TRBD1 - TRBJ2-1 TRBV7-6
CASRPTGGSYEQYF TGTGCCAGCAGACCCACAGGAGGCTCCTACGAGCAGTACTTC - - TRBJ2-7 TRBV27
CASSIRQGAYEQYF TGCGCCAGCAGCATAAGACAGGGCGCCTACGAGCAGTACTTC TRBD1 - TRBJ2-7 TRBV4-1
CASTALGVSSYNEQFF TGTGCCAGTACCGCACTAGGGGTTAGCTCCTACAATGAGCAGTTCTTC - - TRBJ2-1 TRBV19
CSVRGEDYGYTF TGCAGCGTCAGGGGGGAAGACTATGGCTACACCTTC TRBD1 - TRBJ1-2 TRBV29-1
CASSLVLFGGYRYNEQFF TGTGCCAGCAGCTTGGTATTATTCGGCGGGTATCGTTACAATGAGCAGTTCTTC - - TRBJ2-1 TRBV5-4
CASSELVDSTYEQYF TGTGCCAGCAGTGAACTAGTCGATTCAACCTACGAGCAGTACTTC - medium-sized TRBJ2-7 TRBV6-1
CASSVAPDGYNSPLHF TGTGCCAGCAGCGTAGCCCCAGACGGGTATAATTCACCCCTCCACTTT - - TRBJ1-6 TRBV9
CASSFGGGISYNSPLHF TGTGCCAGCAGCTTTGGTGGAGGGATATCCTATAATTCACCCCTCCACTTT - - TRBJ1-6 TRBV7-2
CASSYGIYGYTF TGTGCCAGCAGTTACGGGATCTATGGCTACACCTTC - - TRBJ1-2 TRBV6-2/TRBV6-3
CAIASGTAYGYTF TGTGCCATAGCTTCCGGGACAGCCTATGGCTACACCTTC TRBD1 - TRBJ1-2 TRBV12-3/TRBV12-4
CASSQARKETQYF TGTGCCAGCAGCCAAGCTCGAAAAGAGACCCAGTACTTC - - TRBJ2-5 TRBV3-1/TRBV3-2
CASSWGLAGALDTDEQFF TGTGCCAGCAGCTGGGGACTAGCGGGGGCTTTAGACACAGATGAGCAGTTCTTC TRBD2 - TRBJ2-1 TRBV13
CASTGENEQFF TGCGCCAGCACGGGGGAAAATGAGCAGTTCTTC - - TRBJ2-1 TRBV10-2
CASSLGGQETQYF TGTGCCAGCAGCTTAGGGGGGCAAGAGACCCAGTACTTC - - TRBJ2-5 TRBV7-9
CASSQTGAEAFF TGTGCCAGCAGTCAGACCGGGGCTGAAGCTTTCTTT - - TRBJ1-1 TRBV6-2/TRBV6-3
CASSPRTGSIGTGELFF TGTGCCAGCAGCCCGCGGACAGGGTCGATCGGCACCGGGGAGCTGTTTTTT TRBD1 - TRBJ2-2 TRBV13
CATSREYNSWETQYF TGTGCCACCAGCAGAGAGTACAATTCGTGGGAGACCCAGTACTTC - - TRBJ2-5 TRBV15
CASTYRQSGGYTF TGTGCCAGCACCTACCGACAGTCTGGGGGCTACACCTTC - - TRBJ1-2 TRBV6-5
CASSLDPYSPLHF TGCGCCAGCAGCTTGGACCCTTATTCACCCCTCCACTTT - - TRBJ1-6 TRBV5-1
CSAGRPRTGTPQGEAFF TGCAGCGCCGGGAGGCCAAGAACCGGGACACCTCAGGGTGAAGCTTTCTTT - - TRBJ1-1 TRBV29-1
CASSPETGVSSYNEQFF TGCGCCAGCAGCCCGGAGACAGGGGTCAGCTCCTACAATGAGCAGTTCTTC TRBD1 - TRBJ2-1 TRBV4-1
CASSPGRRNTEAFF TGTGCCAGCAGTCCGGGACGCAGAAACACTGAAGCTTTCTTT - - TRBJ1-1 TRBV7-2
CASSDRASGGVFYNEQFF TGTGCCAGCAGCGACCGCGCGAGCGGGGGGGTTTTCTACAATGAGCAGTTCTTC TRBD2 few TRBJ2-1 TRBV6-2/TRBV6-3
CASGSRQRFYEQYF TGTGCCAGCGGAAGTAGACAGAGGTTCTACGAGCAGTACTTC - - TRBJ2-7 TRBV5-6
CASSLGNNQPQHF TGTGCCAGCAGCTTGGGGAATAATCAGCCCCAGCATTTT - once TRBJ1-5 TRBV7-9
CASSIADLAGGPYNEQFF TGTGCCAGTAGTATAGCGGACCTAGCGGGGGGTCCCTACAATGAGCAGTTCTTC TRBD2 - TRBJ2-1 TRBV19
CASSIVGPGTDTQYF TGTGCCAGTAGTATAGTGGGCCCCGGCACAGATACGCAGTATTTT - once TRBJ2-3 TRBV19
CASSEQREKLFF TGTGCCAGTAGTGAACAACGTGAAAAACTGTTTTTT - - TRBJ1-4 TRBV19
CASRDGTYNEQFF TGTGCCAGCAGGGACGGGACCTACAATGAGCAGTTCTTC - - TRBJ2-1 TRBV6-5